These 3 T cell receptor beta chains share one sample of origin, sequenced in a study of cytomegalovirus exposure and HLA in healthy donors. The primer mix had 60 Vbeta and 13 Jbeta primers. Here immunoSEQ multiplex PCR was the method, and the copy in TCRdb shows in-frame clones only, minus some. The profile covers roughly 120,000 clones, with roughly 79% appearing a single time and 7% to 9% taken by the ten largest. Sequencing was done on a sample of PBMCs. The receptors derive from a woman between 45 and 65 years old in good health and CMV-seropositive.

V is TRBV4-1 and J is TRBJ1-4, with a weak D call TRBD1 (5 bases). CDR3 size: 15 residues. Per the germline V gene, CDR1 is MGHRA and CDR2 is YSYEKL. Trimming left V 5 bases short and J 7 bases short, with 17 bases between. CDR3 DNA: TGCGCCAGCAGCTCCATGGGACTAGGCGGTGAAAAACTGTTTTTT. It specifies CASSSMGLGGEKLFF.

This clone was found once. Its ends do not fully match the called genes, so a read error is possible. The chain links TRBV2 to TRBJ1-2; weak D call: TRBD1 (6 bases). CDR1 and CDR2 from the germline V gene are SNHLY and FYNNEI. The CDR3 has 16 amino acids. CDR3 sequence: CASNEAGTHNRDGYTF. DNA for the CDR3: TGTGCCAGCAATGAAGCCGGGACACATAATAGGGATGGCTACACCTTC.

This sequence joins TRBV6-5 and TRBJ1-1, with 8 nucleotides matching TRBD1. Losses at the gene ends were 6 bases for V and 4 bases for J; bases not matched to a gene: 7. The length of the CDR3 is 14 residues. Germline V gives CDR1 MNHEY, CDR2 SVGAGI. CDR3 loop: CASSLDRATTEAFF. The CDR3 DNA reads TGTGCCAGCAGCCTGGACAGGGCAACCACTGAAGCTTTCTTT.